The 25 T cell receptor beta chains below all came from one sample that was sequenced in a study of blood T cell repertoires in COVID-19 (dated by TCRdb to the early 2020s). Library method: the immunoSEQ multiplex PCR assay. As stored in TCRdb, this immuneACCESS dataset retains in-frame rearrangements with V and J assigned. A fraction of the clones does not appear; measured against another copy, unresolved V genes explain less than half of the discrepancy, and the remainder lacks a known reason. The sample records roughly 240,000 clones, about 90% of which are singletons. Of the sample, just over 3% falls within the top ten clones. The sequenced material came from peripheral blood. The receptors derive from a woman in her thirties who had recovered from COVID-19.

This chain connects TRBV4-3 to TRBJ1-2, with D tentatively TRBD1 (6 bases). The CDR3 loop spans 16 amino acids. V lost 0 bases and J lost 1, with 12 bases in between. CDR1 is LGHNA, CDR2 YSLEER, per germline. CDR3 in amino acids: CASSQDRGWGNYGYTF. In nucleotides, the CDR3 is TGCGCCAGCAGCCAAGATAGGGGGTGGGGTAACTATGGCTACACCTTC.

This clone was found a few times. The chain employs TRBV7-9 and TRBJ2-7, with TRBD1 matching 8 bases. The J segment lost 7 bases and the V segment lost 4 bases, leaving 12 bases of the junction unmatched. The CDR3 runs 15 residues. Germline CDR1 is SEHNR and CDR2 is FQNEAQ (reference sequence). CDR3 bases: TGTGCCAGCAGCTCCGGACAGGGCCTTCCTGGGGAGCAGTACTTC. It encodes CASSSGQGLPGEQYF.

This clone was seen just once. This chain links TRBV3-1 (or the pseudogene TRBV3-2) with TRBJ1-1, with TRBD1 matching 8 bases. The CDR3 sequence is 15 residues long. With V trimmed by 6 bases and J by 3 bases, 9 bases remained unmatched. Looked up from germline, CDR1 is LGHDT and CDR2 is YNNKEL (reference sequence). The CDR3 nucleotides read TGTGCCAGCAGAGATACAGGGGGTGGATACACTGAAGCTTTCTTT. Protein sequence: CASRDTGGGYTEAFF.

V usage is TRBV5-1 and J usage is TRBJ2-1; 13 bases line up with TRBD2. Germline-derived CDR1 and CDR2 are SGHRS and YFSETQ. CDR3 length: 17 amino acids. J was trimmed by 3 bases and V by 6 bases; bases with no gene match: 9. The CDR3 protein is CASNPTSGGDHYNEQFF. CDR3 bases: TGCGCCAGCAACCCCACTAGCGGGGGGGACCACTACAATGAGCAGTTCTTC.

The V call is TRBV2, the J call TRBJ1-1, with 9 bases fitting TRBD1. CDR1 is SNHLY, CDR2 FYNNEI, per germline. The CDR3 runs 13 residues. V trimming: 8 bases; J trimming: 5 bases; junction bases outside the gene matches: 6. For the CDR3, the DNA is TGTGCCAGCGGGGGACAGGGAAGTACTGAAGCTTTCTTT. Translation gives CASGGQGSTEAFF.

The J gene is TRBJ2-7, the V gene TRBV5-4, with 10 positions matching TRBD1. The V and J ends lost 2 bases and 6 bases, in that order; junction bases with no gene match: 5. Looked up from germline, CDR1 is SGHNT and CDR2 is YYREEE (reference sequence). The CDR3 has 14 residues. The CDR3 DNA is TGTGCCAGCAGCTTAGCCGGGACAGGGGCCGAGCAGTACTTC. It translates to CASSLAGTGAEQYF.

The gene calls are TRBV6-2 or TRBV6-3 and TRBJ1-5, with TRBD1 matching 10 bases. V lost 0 bases, J lost 5 bases, and 4 bases stayed unmatched. Germline assignment: CDR1 MNHEY and CDR2 SVGEGT. The CDR3 covers 16 residues. In DNA form, the CDR3 reads TGTGCCAGCAGTTACTCCGGGACAGGGGTTGATCAGCCCCAGCATTTT. Its translation: CASSYSGTGVDQPQHF.

The rearrangement links TRBV5-1 to TRBJ1-1; the match to TRBD1 covers 8 bases. The germline gives CDR1 SGHRS, CDR2 YFSETQ. This CDR3 has 16 amino acids. V gave up 4 bases and J gave up 10 bases; unmatched junction bases: 18. CDR3 amino acids: CASSPSLLDRGEVAFF. The CDR3 DNA sequence: TGCGCCAGCAGCCCGTCCCTTTTAGACAGGGGAGAAGTAGCTTTCTTT. The full variable domain, in which reference TRBV5-1 and TRBJ1-1 provide the parts outside the CDR3, is KAGVTQTPRYLIKTRGQQVTLSCSPISGHRSVSWYQQTPGQGLQFLFEYFSETQRNKGNFPGRFSGRQFSNSRSEMNVSTLELGDSALYLCASSPSLLDRGEVAFFGQGTRLTVV.

This rearrangement joins TRBV25-1 to TRBJ2-5, with D possibly matching TRBD1 (6 bases). Germline V gene lookup returns CDR1 MGHDK and CDR2 SYGVNS. This CDR3 contains 11 residues. Trimming took 7 bases from V and 3 from J, leaving 6 bases between them. The CDR3 here is CASNREETQYF. CDR3 sequence (DNA): TGTGCCAGCAACAGGGAAGAGACCCAGTACTTC.

The CDR3 sequence: CASSLYPAGGPNTETQYF. The DNA for the CDR3 is TGTGCCAGCAGCTTATACCCAGCGGGAGGCCCCAATACGGAGACCCAGTACTTC. This chain uses TRBV7-9 with TRBJ2-5; 9 positions match TRBD2. The CDR3 consists of 18 residues. Germline loops: CDR1 SEHNR, CDR2 FQNEAQ (reference sequence). Trimming took 2 bases from V and 5 from J; bases not matched to a gene: 15.

The chain employs TRBV10-3 and TRBJ1-4; 11 positions match TRBD1. With V trimmed by 10 bases and J by 7 bases, 5 bases remained unmatched. The CDR3 consists of 13 residues. Germline-derived CDR1 and CDR2 are ENHRY and SYGVKD. As DNA, the CDR3 is TGTGCCACCAAGGGACAGGGGGGTGAAAAACTGTTTTTT. This codes for CATKGQGGEKLFF.

J is TRBJ1-1 and V is TRBV4-1; 7 nucleotides agree with TRBD1. The CDR3 runs 16 residues. Germline V gene data show CDR1 as MGHRA and CDR2 as YSYEKL. The V gene end was trimmed by 1 base and the J gene end by 1 base; junction bases not matched to a gene: 6. This CDR3 is CASSQGWGQQNTEAFF. The CDR3 DNA reads as TGCGCCAGCAGCCAAGGCTGGGGACAGCAGAACACTGAAGCTTTCTTT.

This chain links TRBV7-9 with TRBJ2-1; possibly TRBD1 for D (5 bases). V was clipped by 5 bases and J by 5 bases, with 13 bases between them. Germline V gene lookup returns CDR1 SEHNR and CDR2 FQNEAQ (reference sequence). The CDR3 sequence is 14 residues long. CDR3 coding DNA: TGTGCCAGCAGCCCCAGACAGAGACACAATGAGCAGTTCTTC. Protein product: CASSPRQRHNEQFF.

This chain uses TRBV11-3 with TRBJ1-3, with D unclear. Germline V gene sequence: CDR1 SGHNT, CDR2 YENEEA. The V and J ends lost 3 bases and 0 bases respectively, with 6 bases between them. This CDR3 is built from 14 residues. The CDR3: CASSLGPSGNTIYF. CDR3 sequence (DNA): TGTGCCAGCAGCTTGGGCCCCTCTGGAAACACCATATATTTT.

The chain recombines TRBV2 with TRBJ1-4; perhaps TRBD1 as D (5 bases). CDR1 is SNHLY and CDR2 is FYNNEI in the germline V gene. The V end was cut by 7 bases, the J end by 8 bases, with 23 bases between. The CDR3 sequence is 16 residues long. The CDR3 sequence: CASKKSRASFEEKLFF. The CDR3 nucleotides read TGTGCCAGCAAGAAAAGCAGGGCTTCTTTTGAGGAAAAACTGTTTTTT.

The V gene is TRBV15, the J gene TRBJ2-6; D unresolved. The CDR3 totals 16 residues. CDR1 and CDR2 (germline): LNHNV, YYDKDF (reference sequence). Deletions cut 0 bases from V and 2 bases from J, with 8 bases between. CDR3 in amino acids: CATSRDYQTGANVLTF. The CDR3 region has the DNA TGTGCCACCAGCAGAGATTACCAGACTGGGGCCAACGTCCTGACTTTC. The entire variable domain, with the rest obtained from reference TRBV15 and TRBJ2-6, is as follows: DAMVIQNPRYQVTQFGKPVTLSCSQTLNHNVMYWYQQKSSQAPKLLFHYYDKDFNNEADTPDNFQSRRPNTSFCFLDIRSPGLGDTAMYLCATSRDYQTGANVLTFGAGSRLTVL.

The V and J genes are TRBV5-5 and TRBJ1-5; D is perhaps TRBD1 (5 bases). This CDR3 is built from 14 residues. V dropped 0 bases and J dropped 5 bases, with 9 bases sitting between them. Per germline, CDR1 SGHKS and CDR2 YYEKEE (reference sequence). CDR3 region: CASSLESGYQPQHF. The CDR3 DNA follows: TGTGCCAGCAGCTTGGAATCAGGGTATCAGCCCCAGCATTTT.

The chain has TRBV5-1 and TRBJ2-2; D gene uncertain. CDR1 is SGHRS, CDR2 YFSETQ, per germline. The V end was cut by 0 bases, the J end by 1 base, with 7 bases between. The length of the CDR3 is 15 residues. CDR3 residues: CASSLAEWNTGELFF. The CDR3 nucleotides are TGCGCCAGCAGCTTGGCGGAGTGGAACACCGGGGAGCTGTTTTTT.

This chain joins TRBV7-9 and TRBJ1-1, with 12 positions matching TRBD1. From germline, CDR1 is SEHNR and CDR2 FQNEAQ (reference sequence). The V and J ends lost 2 bases and 0 bases, in that order; junction bases with no gene match: 4. The CDR3 is made up of 17 amino acids. CDR3 protein: CASSLPGQGAMNTEAFF. CDR3 DNA: TGTGCCAGCAGCTTACCGGGACAGGGGGCGATGAACACTGAAGCTTTCTTT.

This chain links TRBV7-6 with TRBJ2-1, with TRBD2 matching 12 bases. Unmatched junction bases numbered 10, after V lost 2 bases and J lost 8 bases. The CDR3 contains 17 residues. Germline-derived CDR1 and CDR2 are SGHVS and FNYEAQ. The CDR3 DNA reads TGTGCCAGCAGCTTAAGGACTAGCGGGGAATCTCGAGATGAGCAGTTCTTC. Amino acids: CASSLRTSGESRDEQFF. Variable domain in full (rest from reference TRBV7-6 and TRBJ2-1): GAGVSQSPRYKVTKRGQDVALRCDPISGHVSLYWYRQALGQGPEFLTYFNYEAQQDKSGLPNDRFSAERPEGSISTLTIQRTEQRDSAMYRCASSLRTSGESRDEQFFGPGTRLTVL.

The chain joins TRBV6-5 to TRBJ1-6; 7 bases line up with TRBD1. From germline, CDR1 is MNHEY and CDR2 SVGAGI. V trimming: 6 bases; J trimming: 7 bases; junction bases outside the gene matches: 6. The CDR3 runs to 14 residues. The DNA of the CDR3 is TGTGCCAGCAGGTTACAGGGGATCAATTCACCCCTCCACTTT. It encodes CASRLQGINSPLHF.

The rearrangement links TRBV5-1 to TRBJ1-1; 7 bases are shared with TRBD1. The germline V gene has CDR1 SGHRS and CDR2 YFSETQ. The CDR3 spans 13 residues. With 3 bases clipped from V and 8 bases from J, the junction kept 7 bases outside the gene matches. The DNA of the CDR3 is TGCGCCAGCAGCTCCGTTCCAGGGGGGGAAGCTTTCTTT. As protein: CASSSVPGGEAFF. Full variable domain (remainder filled in from reference TRBV5-1 and TRBJ1-1): KAGVTQTPRYLIKTRGQQVTLSCSPISGHRSVSWYQQTPGQGLQFLFEYFSETQRNKGNFPGRFSGRQFSNSRSEMNVSTLELGDSALYLCASSSVPGGEAFFGQGTRLTVV.

This rearrangement joins TRBV7-9 to TRBJ2-1, with D perhaps TRBD2 (6 bases). Trimming cost V 5 bases and J 8 bases, with 16 bases left between them. This CDR3 has 14 residues. CDR1 is SEHNR and CDR2 is FQNEAQ in the germline V gene (reference sequence). The CDR3 DNA is TGTGCCAGCAGCCAGGGACTCAGAAGGTATGAGCAGTTCTTC. Translating it yields CASSQGLRRYEQFF.

The sample holds a few counts of this clone. The chain carries TRBV4-2 and TRBJ2-5; possibly TRBD1 for D (7 bases). The CDR3 is 18 residues long. The germline V gene has CDR1 LGHNA and CDR2 YNFKEQ. V was trimmed by 1 base and J by 5 bases, leaving 23 bases between them. The CDR3 sequence is CASSQASLTGQAGETQYF. The CDR3 nucleotides read TGTGCCAGCAGCCAAGCGAGCCTGACAGGACAGGCGGGGGAGACCCAGTACTTC.

As to this clone: Other DNA sequences of this sample code for an identical CDR3. This chain links TRBV5-4 with TRBJ2-3; D remains unclear. This CDR3 has 13 residues. Germline V lookup: CDR1 SGHNT, CDR2 YYREEE (reference sequence). V was shortened by 0 bases and J by 2 bases, with 4 bases between the two germline ends. The CDR3 DNA sequence: TGTGCCAGCAGCTTGGACTCCACAGATACGCAGTATTTT. It is translated as CASSLDSTDTQYF.